Detailed here is one TCR beta chain. What it recognizes is unknown. The data derive from a study of cytomegalovirus exposure and HLA in healthy donors. The study's findings and limits: Common viral pathogens seemed, in a later analysis, to connect with several of the most significant clusters. Listed as cytomegalovirus-associated were 150 or so TCR beta chains. Among TCR sequences, most were rare, though some public TCRs appeared in many donors. Researchers had no immune exposure information except CMV serostatus available.

J was trimmed by 5 bases and V by 4 bases; bases with no gene match: 11. Germline V gene data show CDR1 as SGHRS and CDR2 as YFSETQ. This CDR3 comprises 16 residues. PCR primers comprised 60 Vbeta and 13 Jbeta primers. Assay: immunoSEQ multiplex PCR; the TCRdb copy retains only in-frame clones and omits some. This sample has roughly 100,000 clones, with roughly 83% found just once. The chain couples TRBV5-1 to TRBJ2-2; 7 bases agree with TRBD1. Specimen: PBMCs. The receptor was isolated from a male donor in good health and CMV-seropositive. This CDR3 reads CASSPDRPWGTGELFF. Written as DNA, the CDR3 is TGCGCCAGCAGCCCGGACAGGCCCTGGGGGACCGGGGAGCTGTTTTTT.